The 32 T cell receptor beta chains given below trace back to one sample, sequenced in a study of beta chain features in type 1 diabetes. Study results and caveats: Shorter TCRB CDR3s, moderately but significantly so, were found in Type 1 diabetes patients in all four CD4+ subsets.

The authors reverse transcribed all of the isolated RNA, so sequencing captured expressed TCRB transcripts. Here immunoSEQ multiplex PCR was the method, and the copy in TCRdb shows in-frame clones only, minus some. The sample has under 850,000 clones, roughly 13% seen once; the top ten hold about 0.02%. These receptors have no known antigen. The sequencing input was naive CD4+ T cells from blood. Source of these receptors: a man between 18 and 29 years old with type 1 diabetes.

The chain couples TRBV7-3 to TRBJ1-2; no reliable D call. V shed 2 bases and J shed 0 bases, with 7 bases lying between them. Germline CDR1 is SGHTA and CDR2 is FQGTGA. The CDR3 has 14 residues. This CDR3 is CASSLGSANYGYTF. In nucleotides, the CDR3 is TGTGCCAGCAGCTTAGGTTCCGCTAACTATGGCTACACCTTC.

This clone was seen a handful of times. This sequence joins TRBV5-1 and TRBJ2-4; 8 nucleotides match TRBD2. CDR3 length: 14 amino acids. The V gene end was trimmed by 5 bases and the J gene end by 5 bases; junction bases not matched to a gene: 6. Germline CDR1 and CDR2: SGHRS and YFSETQ. The CDR3 bases are TGCGCCAGCAGTTCGGGAGGGAGAGAAAACATTCAGTACTTC. It encodes CASSSGGRENIQYF. Supplemented by reference TRBV5-1 and TRBJ2-4, the full variable domain reads KAGVTQTPRYLIKTRGQQVTLSCSPISGHRSVSWYQQTPGQGLQFLFEYFSETQRNKGNFPGRFSGRQFSNSRSEMNVSTLELGDSALYLCASSSGGRENIQYFGAGTRLSVL.

This chain connects TRBV10-3 to TRBJ1-5; TRBD1 is a possible D gene (5 bases). V was clipped by 3 bases and J by 6 bases, with 12 bases between them. Per germline, CDR1 ENHRY and CDR2 SYGVKD. This CDR3 is built from 14 residues. The CDR3 sequence is CAISDQGTGQPQHF. In nucleotides, the CDR3 is TGTGCCATCAGTGACCAAGGGACGGGTCAGCCCCAGCATTTT.

This clone was picked up a small number of times. The rearrangement joins TRBV7-2 to TRBJ1-1; D unclear. The CDR3 consists of 13 residues. V dropped 5 bases and J dropped 1 base, with 8 bases sitting between them. CDR1 SGHTA and CDR2 FQGNSA come from the germline V gene. The CDR3 spells CASSRRQNTEAFF. The CDR3 nucleotides read TGTGCCAGCAGCCGACGGCAGAACACTGAAGCTTTCTTT.

This clone has only a few counts. The V gene is TRBV13, the J gene TRBJ2-7; 9 nucleotides match TRBD2. The V and J ends lost 4 bases and 2 bases, in that order; junction bases with no gene match: 6. In germline, CDR1 is PRHDT, CDR2 FYEKMQ (reference sequence). The CDR3 consists of 15 residues. The CDR3 region is CASSSLAGQTYEQYF. The CDR3 nucleotides are TGTGCCAGCAGCTCCCTAGCGGGGCAGACCTACGAGCAGTACTTC.

In its sample, this clone was seen a few times. V usage is TRBV5-4 and J usage is TRBJ2-1, with 7 positions matching TRBD1. J gave up 4 bases and V 0 bases, and 4 bases lay outside the gene matches. Germline V gives CDR1 SGHNT, CDR2 YYREEE (reference sequence). The CDR3 sequence is 15 residues long. CDR3 DNA: TGTGCCAGCAGCTTGGGGACGGACAGGTACAATGAGCAGTTCTTC. Its protein product is CASSLGTDRYNEQFF.

This sequence joins TRBV5-1 and TRBJ1-2; TRBD1 aligns across 9 bases. Germline CDR1 SGHRS, CDR2 YFSETQ. CDR3 length equals 12 residues. Losses at the gene ends were 4 bases for V and 6 bases for J; bases not matched to a gene: 1. CDR3 loop: CASSRTGDGYTF. The CDR3, as DNA: TGCGCCAGCAGCCGGACAGGGGATGGCTACACCTTC.

The chain couples TRBV7-3 to TRBJ1-2; no definite D call. The CDR3 runs 15 residues. In germline, CDR1 is SGHTA, CDR2 FQGTGA. Trimming took 6 bases from V and 1 from J, leaving 15 bases between them. The CDR3 nucleotides read TGTGCCAGCAGTCAAGAAGGAGGGAATAACTATGGCTACACCTTC. It specifies CASSQEGGNNYGYTF.

In this sample, this clone turned up a few times. The CDR3 loop is CASSYSLGEAQHF. DNA of the CDR3: TGTGCCAGCAGTTACTCTCTCGGGGAAGCCCAGCATTTT. The chain joins TRBV6-5 to TRBJ1-5; no reliable D call. The CDR3 totals 13 residues. Trimming removed 0 bases at V and 11 bases at J, with 11 bases between. CDR1 MNHEY and CDR2 SVGAGI come from the germline V gene.

The chain couples TRBV9 to TRBJ2-3; tentatively, D is TRBD2 (5 bases). CDR3 length equals 14 residues. Germline V gene data show CDR1 as SGDLS and CDR2 as YYNGEE. V shed 4 bases and J shed 2 bases, with 11 bases lying between them. CDR3 protein: CASSTDWHTDTQYF. CDR3 in DNA: TGTGCCAGCAGCACGGACTGGCACACAGATACGCAGTATTTT.

The genes are TRBV30 and TRBJ2-3; D possibly corresponds to TRBD2 (6 bases). The V end lost 2 bases, the J end lost 1 base, and 10 bases lay between the germline ends. There are 14 residues in the CDR3. Germline V CDR1 and CDR2: GTSNPN, SVGIG (reference sequence). This chain's CDR3 is CAWSKSGGTDTQYF. The CDR3 DNA sequence: TGTGCCTGGAGTAAGTCGGGGGGCACAGATACGCAGTATTTT.

This clone was seen only a few times. The rearrangement joins TRBV30 to TRBJ1-1; D remains unclear. V lost 2 bases to trimming and J lost 1 base, with 11 bases between them. This CDR3 comprises 14 residues. Germline CDR1 reads GTSNPN; CDR2 reads SVGIG (reference sequence). The CDR3 sequence: CAWSSGSGNTEAFF. CDR3 DNA sequence: TGTGCCTGGAGTAGCGGCAGCGGGAACACTGAAGCTTTCTTT.

This clone has a handful of counts. This chain connects TRBV4-1 to TRBJ2-1, with D possibly being TRBD2 (6 bases). The germline CDR1 and CDR2 sequences are MGHRA and YSYEKL. The CDR3 totals 13 residues. V lost 6 bases and J 14 bases, leaving 20 bases between the germline ends. CDR3 sequence (DNA): TGCGCCAGCAGGGGCTCAATTGGGGGGTCCGAGTTCTTC. It translates to CASRGSIGGSEFF.

The V and J genes are TRBV5-6 and TRBJ2-3, with unresolved D. With 4 bases removed from V and 6 bases from J, the gap between germline ends came to 9 bases. CDR1 and CDR2 from the germline V gene are SGHDT and YYEEEE. This CDR3 is built from 12 residues. The DNA of the CDR3 is TGTGCCAGCAGCGGCCTAGATGATACGCAGTATTTT. It encodes CASSGLDDTQYF.

The rearrangement links TRBV6-8 to TRBJ1-5; 7 bases match TRBD1. Germline V lookup: CDR1 MNHGY, CDR2 SAAAGT. The V gene end was trimmed by 7 bases and the J gene end by 8 bases; junction bases not matched to a gene: 8. This CDR3 spans 13 amino acids. The CDR3 spells CASKEGAVEPQHF. The CDR3 bases are TGTGCCAGCAAGGAGGGGGCAGTTGAGCCCCAGCATTTT.

V gene TRBV4-1 combines with J gene TRBJ2-6, with TRBD1 identical over 7 bases. The CDR3 spans 17 residues. V lost 0 bases to trimming and J lost 2 bases; unmatched junction nucleotides: 4. Germline V gives CDR1 MGHRA, CDR2 YSYEKL. For the CDR3, the DNA is TGCGCCAGCAGCCAAGAGTTGACAGGGACTGGGGCCAACGTCCTGACTTTC. Translating gives CASSQELTGTGANVLTF.

The sample holds a few counts of this clone. This specimen includes other DNA sequences encoding the same CDR3. The CDR3, as DNA: TGCAGCGTTGGACTAGCAGGAGAGACCCAGTACTTC. This translates into CSVGLAGETQYF. The rearrangement uses TRBV29-1 and TRBJ2-5, with 7 bases lining up with TRBD2. V lost 4 bases, J lost 4 bases, and 3 bases stayed unmatched. CDR3 length equals 12 residues. The germline gives CDR1 SQVTM, CDR2 ANQGSEA.

The sample holds a few counts of this clone. The rearrangement uses TRBV5-1 and TRBJ1-1, with a possible D match to TRBD1 (5 bases). The CDR3 spans 17 residues. Germline V gene sequence: CDR1 SGHRS, CDR2 YFSETQ. V was clipped by 7 bases and J by 3 bases, with 25 bases between them. The CDR3 spells CASAIRTAWSGDTEAFF. The CDR3 nucleotides are TGCGCCAGCGCTATTCGCACGGCCTGGTCGGGGGACACTGAAGCTTTCTTT.

The genes are TRBV5-4 and TRBJ2-5; D could derive from TRBD1 or TRBD2 (5 bases each). CDR1 is SGHNT and CDR2 is YYREEE in the germline V gene (reference sequence). V lost 1 base and J lost 5, with 9 bases in between. The length of the CDR3 is 13 residues. This CDR3 reads CASSLRDLETQYF. The CDR3 bases are TGTGCCAGCAGCTTGCGGGACCTTGAGACCCAGTACTTC.

This clone was seen a few times. V gene TRBV4-1 combines with J gene TRBJ2-1, with 7 bases fitting TRBD1. Germline assignment: CDR1 MGHRA and CDR2 YSYEKL. Germline trimming cut 6 bases from V and 2 bases from J; bases unmatched to any gene: 7. CDR3 length: 15 amino acids. CDR3 nucleotides: TGCGCCAGCAGACTTCAGGGGGATGCCTACAATGAGCAGTTCTTC. Translated: CASRLQGDAYNEQFF.

This rearrangement joins TRBV7-9 to TRBJ2-1; 10 bases align to TRBD2. CDR1 and CDR2 from the germline V gene are SEHNR and FQNEAQ (reference sequence). The trim removed 1 base at V and 6 bases at J, leaving 3 bases unmatched. The CDR3 runs 15 residues. The chain's CDR3 is CASSLGVAGGNEQFF. CDR3 sequence (DNA): TGTGCCAGCAGCTTAGGCGTAGCGGGGGGCAATGAGCAGTTCTTC.

The gene calls are TRBV30 and TRBJ2-2, with no clear D. In germline, CDR1 is GTSNPN, CDR2 SVGIG (reference sequence). Trimming pared 3 bases from V and 3 bases from J, leaving 5 bases between. The CDR3 is 12 residues long. The CDR3 sequence: CAWRLHTGELFF. DNA for the CDR3: TGTGCCTGGAGGCTTCACACCGGGGAGCTGTTTTTT.

This sequence joins TRBV14 and TRBJ2-5; no clear D. Deletions cut 3 bases from V and 13 bases from J, with 27 bases between. CDR1 is SGHDN and CDR2 is FVKESK in the germline V gene. The CDR3 is 16 residues long. This chain's CDR3 is CASSHGPDPSVVTPYF. The CDR3 nucleotides are TGTGCCAGCAGCCATGGACCTGACCCTTCGGTTGTTACTCCGTACTTC.

The V call is TRBV11-2, the J call TRBJ2-3; D is perhaps TRBD2 (6 bases). This CDR3 is built from 16 residues. The germline V and J ends were trimmed by 5 bases and 4 bases, with 19 bases remaining between them. Germline assignment: CDR1 SGHAT and CDR2 FQNNGV. The CDR3 DNA follows: TGTGCCAGCAGCCGGAGGGCCCCGATAGAGTCAGATACGCAGTATTTT. Translating it yields CASSRRAPIESDTQYF.

For the CDR3, the DNA is TGTGCCAGCAGCTACCGGGACAGGGGGACCTACGAGCAGTACTTC. It is translated as CASSYRDRGTYEQYF. The chain joins TRBV6-5 to TRBJ2-7; TRBD1 aligns across 11 bases. From germline, CDR1 is MNHEY and CDR2 SVGAGI. V lost 6 bases, J lost 2 bases, and 6 bases stayed unmatched. CDR3 size: 15 residues.

This chain links TRBV30 with TRBJ1-2; 8 bases map to TRBD1. V lost 5 bases and J lost 6; bases outside the gene matches: 8. This CDR3 comprises 13 residues. CDR1 and CDR2 from the germline V gene are GTSNPN and SVGIG (reference sequence). The CDR3: CAWGVGTGDGYTF. The CDR3 nucleotides are TGTGCCTGGGGCGTGGGGACAGGCGATGGCTACACCTTC.

This chain joins TRBV2 and TRBJ1-5, with TRBD1 matching over 7 bases. Germline V CDR1 and CDR2: SNHLY, FYNNEI. The ends lost 9 bases at V and 2 bases at J; junction bases unmatched: 13. This CDR3 is 16 amino acids long. The CDR3 protein is CASNLEGQGGNQPQHF. The CDR3, as DNA: TGTGCCAGTAATCTCGAAGGCCAGGGGGGCAATCAGCCCCAGCATTTT.

This sequence joins TRBV5-1 and TRBJ1-2; D is possibly TRBD1 (5 bases). The CDR3 is 14 amino acids. V lost 2 bases, J lost 4 bases, and 12 bases lay in between. The germline V gene encodes CDR1 SGHRS and CDR2 YFSETQ. CDR3 amino acids: CASSFSQGIYGYTF. The CDR3 DNA reads as TGCGCCAGCAGCTTTAGCCAGGGAATCTATGGCTACACCTTC.

The table lists this clone with a few counts. The chain recombines TRBV2 with TRBJ2-5; possible D gene TRBD1, 5 bases. Trimming shortened V by 6 bases and J by 1 base, and 12 bases separated the two germline ends. The CDR3 length is 14 residues. CDR1 and CDR2 (germline): SNHLY, FYNNEI. For the CDR3, the DNA is TGTGCCAGCAGCCTACAGGAGTCCCAAGAGACCCAGTACTTC. It is translated as CASSLQESQETQYF.

V is TRBV6-5 and J is TRBJ1-2; the D gene is possibly TRBD1 (6 bases). V shed 6 bases and J shed 4 bases, with 12 bases lying between them. The CDR3 covers 13 residues. CDR1 and CDR2 (germline): MNHEY, SVGAGI. The CDR3 region has the DNA TGTGCCAGCAGACAGGGAGGTGGCTATGGCTACACCTTC. Translated, it gives CASRQGGGYGYTF.

The chain has TRBV30 and TRBJ1-4; possible D gene TRBD1, 6 bases. Trimming took 7 bases from V and 0 from J, leaving 12 bases between them. Looked up from germline, CDR1 is GTSNPN and CDR2 is SVGIG (reference sequence). The CDR3 has 14 amino acids. CDR3 nucleotide sequence: TGTGCCTTTGGGACATCAACAACTAATGAAAAACTGTTTTTT. As protein: CAFGTSTTNEKLFF. The variable domain in full, with the rest retrieved from reference TRBV30 and TRBJ1-4, is SQTIHQWPATLVQPVGSPLSLECTVEGTSNPNLYWYRQAAGRGLQLLFYSVGIGQISSEVPQNLSASRPQDRQFILSSKKLLLSDSGFYLCAFGTSTTNEKLFFGSGTQLSVL.

The V call is TRBV6-5, the J call TRBJ1-1; D uncertain. The CDR3 loop spans 15 amino acids. Looked up from germline, CDR1 is MNHEY and CDR2 is SVGAGI. The ends were cut back, 2 bases at V and 6 bases at J, with 16 bases in the middle. Here the CDR3 reads CASSYAGRVKPEAFF. CDR3 in DNA: TGTGCCAGCAGTTACGCCGGTCGGGTAAAGCCTGAAGCTTTCTTT.